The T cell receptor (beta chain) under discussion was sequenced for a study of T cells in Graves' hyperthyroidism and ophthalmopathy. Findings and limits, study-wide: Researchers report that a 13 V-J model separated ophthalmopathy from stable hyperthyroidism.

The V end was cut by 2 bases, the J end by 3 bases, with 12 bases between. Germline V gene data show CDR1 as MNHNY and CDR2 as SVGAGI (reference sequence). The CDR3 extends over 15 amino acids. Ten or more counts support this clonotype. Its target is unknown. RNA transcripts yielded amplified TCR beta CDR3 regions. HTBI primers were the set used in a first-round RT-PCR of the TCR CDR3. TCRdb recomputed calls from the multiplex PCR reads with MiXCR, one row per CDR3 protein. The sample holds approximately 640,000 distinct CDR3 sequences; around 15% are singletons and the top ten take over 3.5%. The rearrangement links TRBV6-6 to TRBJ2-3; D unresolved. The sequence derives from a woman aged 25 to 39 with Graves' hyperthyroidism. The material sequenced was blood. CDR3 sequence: CASSYERLRTDTQYF. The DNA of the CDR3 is TGTGCCAGCAGTTACGAGCGTCTAAGAACAGATACGCAGTATTTT.